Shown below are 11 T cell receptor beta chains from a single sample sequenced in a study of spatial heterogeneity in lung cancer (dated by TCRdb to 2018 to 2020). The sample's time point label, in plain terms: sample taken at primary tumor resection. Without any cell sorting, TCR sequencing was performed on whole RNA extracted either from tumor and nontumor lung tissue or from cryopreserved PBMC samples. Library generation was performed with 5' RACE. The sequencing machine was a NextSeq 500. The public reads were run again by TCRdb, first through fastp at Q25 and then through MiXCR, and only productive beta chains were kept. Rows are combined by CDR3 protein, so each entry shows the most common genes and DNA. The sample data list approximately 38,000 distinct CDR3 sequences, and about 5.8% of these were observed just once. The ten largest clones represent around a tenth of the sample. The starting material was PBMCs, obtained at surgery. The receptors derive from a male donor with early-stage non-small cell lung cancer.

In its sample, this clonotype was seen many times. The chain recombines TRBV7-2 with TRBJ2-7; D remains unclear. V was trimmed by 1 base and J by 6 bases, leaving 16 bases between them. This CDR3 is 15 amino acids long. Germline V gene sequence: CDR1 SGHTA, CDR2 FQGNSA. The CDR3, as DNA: TGTGCCAGCAGCTTAGTGCTTGGGGTCTATTCCGAGCAGTACTTC. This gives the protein CASSLVLGVYSEQYF.

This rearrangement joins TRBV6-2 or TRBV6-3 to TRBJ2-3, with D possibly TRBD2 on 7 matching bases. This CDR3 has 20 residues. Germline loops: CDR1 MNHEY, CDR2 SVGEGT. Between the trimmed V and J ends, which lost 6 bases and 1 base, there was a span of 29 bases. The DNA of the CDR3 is TGTGCCAGCAGCCACCTCTTGGGAGGGGGTGGCCGCAGGGGCACAGATACGCAGTATTTT. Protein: CASSHLLGGGGRRGTDTQYF.

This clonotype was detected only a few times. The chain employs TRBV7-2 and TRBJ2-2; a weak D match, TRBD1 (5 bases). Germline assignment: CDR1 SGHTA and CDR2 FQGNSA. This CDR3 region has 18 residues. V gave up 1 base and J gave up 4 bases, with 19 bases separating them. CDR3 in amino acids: CASSLVIQSGSVTGELFF. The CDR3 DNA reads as TGTGCCAGCAGCTTAGTCATACAGTCAGGGTCGGTCACCGGGGAGCTGTTTTTT.

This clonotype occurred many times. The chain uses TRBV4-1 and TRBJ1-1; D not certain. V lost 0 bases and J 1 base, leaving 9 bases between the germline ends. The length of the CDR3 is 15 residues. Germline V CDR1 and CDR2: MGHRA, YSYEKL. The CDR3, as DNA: TGCGCCAGCAGCCAAGATGGACCACGGAACACTGAAGCTTTCTTT. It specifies CASSQDGPRNTEAFF.

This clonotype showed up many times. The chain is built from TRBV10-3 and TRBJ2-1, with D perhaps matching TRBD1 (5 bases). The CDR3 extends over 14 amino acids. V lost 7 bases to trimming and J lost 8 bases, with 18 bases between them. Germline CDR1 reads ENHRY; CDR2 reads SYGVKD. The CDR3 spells CAITKAGWSDEQFF. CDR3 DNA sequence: TGTGCCATCACCAAGGCAGGGTGGTCGGATGAGCAGTTCTTC.

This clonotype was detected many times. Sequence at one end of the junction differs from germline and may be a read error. The CDR3 sequence is CASRTSHEQYF. The DNA of the CDR3 is TGTGCCAGCAGGACCTCCCACGAGCAGTACTTC. The chain carries TRBV6-6 and TRBJ2-7; D is unresolved. CDR3 size: 11 residues. CDR1 is MNHNY, CDR2 SVGAGI, per germline (reference sequence).

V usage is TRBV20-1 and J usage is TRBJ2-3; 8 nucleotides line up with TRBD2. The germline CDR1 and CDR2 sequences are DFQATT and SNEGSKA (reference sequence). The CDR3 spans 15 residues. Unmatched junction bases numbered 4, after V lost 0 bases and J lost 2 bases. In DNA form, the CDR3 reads TGCAGTGCTAGAGATATCGGGGGGGTCACAGATACGCAGTATTTT. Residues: CSARDIGGVTDTQYF.

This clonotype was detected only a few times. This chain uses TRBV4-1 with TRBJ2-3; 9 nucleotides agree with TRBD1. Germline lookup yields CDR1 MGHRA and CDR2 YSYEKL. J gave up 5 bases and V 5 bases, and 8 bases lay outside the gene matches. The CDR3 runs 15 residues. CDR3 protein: CASSKQGASGDTQYF. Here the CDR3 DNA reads TGCGCCAGCAGCAAACAGGGGGCGTCCGGAGATACGCAGTATTTT.

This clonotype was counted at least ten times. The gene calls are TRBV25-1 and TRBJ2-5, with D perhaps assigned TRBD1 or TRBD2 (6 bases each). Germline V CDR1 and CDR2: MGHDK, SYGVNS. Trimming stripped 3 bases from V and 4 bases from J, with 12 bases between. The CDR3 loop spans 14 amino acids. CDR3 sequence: CASSDLGGAETQYF. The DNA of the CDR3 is TGTGCCAGCAGTGATCTGGGGGGCGCAGAGACCCAGTACTTC.

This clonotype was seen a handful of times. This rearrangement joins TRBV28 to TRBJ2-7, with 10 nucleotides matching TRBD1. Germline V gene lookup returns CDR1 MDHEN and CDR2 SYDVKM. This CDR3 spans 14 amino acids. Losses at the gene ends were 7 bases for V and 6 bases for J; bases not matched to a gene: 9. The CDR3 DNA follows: TGTGCCAGCACAGCGGACAGGGGGTTTGGCGAGCAGTACTTC. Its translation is CASTADRGFGEQYF.

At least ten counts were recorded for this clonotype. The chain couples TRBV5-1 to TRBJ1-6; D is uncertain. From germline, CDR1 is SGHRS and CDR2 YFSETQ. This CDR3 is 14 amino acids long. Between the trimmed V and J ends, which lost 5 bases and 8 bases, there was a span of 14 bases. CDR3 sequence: CASSPDKRDSPLHF. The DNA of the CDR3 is TGCGCCAGCAGTCCCGACAAAAGGGATTCACCCCTCCACTTT.